These T cell receptor beta chains were read from a single sample in a study of T cells in narcolepsy. Libraries were prepared by immunoSEQ multiplex PCR; TCRdb keeps only in-frame clonotypes and omits some of them. The sample includes tens of thousands of clones, about 60% of them seen just once. The sample was memory (CD45RA-) CD4+ T cells from blood. The receptors originated from a human donor in good health. CDR3s include the opening cysteine and the closing phenylalanine or tryptophan. D genes are given only for firm matches. Clone size is shown for a subset of rows, as once, few, many or a class of expanded clone.

NA	NA	TRBV19	TRBJ2-3	TGTGCCAGTAATAAGGGCAGCCAGAATTGGGCTGATACGCAGTATTTT	CASNKGSQNWADTQYF
NA	NA	TRBV2	TRBJ2-5	TGTGCCAGCAGCCAACAGGTTTCCCAACAAGAGACCCAGTACTTC	CASSQQVSQQETQYF
NA	NA	TRBV7-2	TRBJ2-1	TGTGCCAGCAGCTTGTTCGGGGGCCGCTCCTACAATGAGCAGTTCTTC	CASSLFGGRSYNEQFF
NA	NA	TRBV6-5	TRBJ1-2	TGTGCCAGCAGCCCCTACACATCTAACTATGGCTACACCTTC	CASSPYTSNYGYTF
NA	NA	TRBV30	TRBJ1-6	TGTGCCTTAACGTACGGGTTTAGTTCACCCCTCCACTTT	CALTYGFSSPLHF
few	NA	TRBV4-2	TRBJ1-2	TGTGCCAGCAGCCATCTCTTGACTGTCCGAGGGGCGGGTGGCTACACCTTC	CASSHLLTVRGAGGYTF
NA	NA	TRBV7-9	TRBJ2-5	TGTGCCAGCAGCCATACGAGGGATGAAGAGACCCAGTACTTC	CASSHTRDEETQYF
NA	TRBD1	TRBV19	TRBJ1-4	TGTGCCAGTAGCAACCCGAACAGGGGCGACAGTGAAAAACTGTTTTTT	CASSNPNRGDSEKLFF
NA	NA	TRBV6-5	TRBJ2-2	TGTGCCAGCAGTTCTTCTAGTGACTCGGGCACCGGGGAGCTGTTTTTT	CASSSSSDSGTGELFF
NA	NA	TRBV6-6	TRBJ2-1	TGTGCCAGCAGTCTTAAGGATGAGCAGTTCTTC	CASSLKDEQFF
NA	TRBD1	TRBV15	TRBJ1-2	TGTGCCACCAGCACCCGGACAGGAATTGACTATGGCTACACCTTC	CATSTRTGIDYGYTF
NA	NA	TRBV5-6	TRBJ2-3	TGTGCCAGCAGCTTGGGCCCCGTATCCGGAACCAGGGATACAGATACGCAGTATTTT	CASSLGPVSGTRDTDTQYF
NA	TRBD2	TRBV29-1	TRBJ2-1	TGCAGCGTGGGACTAGCGGGACCATACAATGAGCAGTTCTTC	CSVGLAGPYNEQFF
NA	NA	TRBV10-3	TRBJ2-2	TGTGCCATCACCCGAGATACACAGAACACCGGGGAGCTGTTTTTT	CAITRDTQNTGELFF
NA	NA	TRBV2	TRBJ2-7	TGTGCCAGCAACCAAGGTGGGAACTCCTACGAGCAGTACTTC	CASNQGGNSYEQYF
NA	NA	TRBV4-2	TRBJ2-5	TGTGCCAGCAGCCAAGAACTTCAAGGAGGTCCGGCTCAAGAGACCCAGTACTTC	CASSQELQGGPAQETQYF
NA	NA	TRBV10-3	TRBJ2-3	TGTGCCACCGGCCAACCAAATGAGGCAGATACGCAGTATTTT	CATGQPNEADTQYF
NA	NA	TRBV7-9	TRBJ1-6	TGTGCCAGCAAGATGGATCTCCCCAATTCACCCCTCCACTTT	CASKMDLPNSPLHF